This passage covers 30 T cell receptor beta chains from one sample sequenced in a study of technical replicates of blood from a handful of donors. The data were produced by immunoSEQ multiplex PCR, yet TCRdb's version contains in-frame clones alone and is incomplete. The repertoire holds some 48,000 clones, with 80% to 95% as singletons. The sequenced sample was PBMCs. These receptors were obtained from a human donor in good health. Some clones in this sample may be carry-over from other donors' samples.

The CDR3 here is CASSLGLDLNTEAFF. The CDR3 region has the DNA TGTGCCAGCAGCTTAGGACTAGACCTGAACACTGAAGCTTTCTTT. The chain joins TRBV5-4 to TRBJ1-1; D call uncertain. Germline CDR1 and CDR2: SGHNT and YYREEE (reference sequence). Trimming cost V 2 bases and J 0 bases, with 11 bases left between them. This CDR3 comprises 15 residues.

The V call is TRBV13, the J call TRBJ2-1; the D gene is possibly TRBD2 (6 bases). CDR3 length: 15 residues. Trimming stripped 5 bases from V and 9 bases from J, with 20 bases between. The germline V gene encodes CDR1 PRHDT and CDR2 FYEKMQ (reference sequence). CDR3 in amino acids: CASSQDKTRSVEQFF. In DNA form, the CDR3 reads TGTGCCAGCAGCCAAGACAAGACTAGGAGTGTTGAGCAGTTCTTC. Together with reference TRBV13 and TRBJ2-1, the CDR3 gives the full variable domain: AAGVIQSPRHLIKEKRETATLKCYPIPRHDTVYWYQQGPGQDPQFLISFYEKMQSDKGSIPDRFSAQQFSDYHSELNMSSLELGDSALYFCASSQDKTRSVEQFFGPGTRLTVL.

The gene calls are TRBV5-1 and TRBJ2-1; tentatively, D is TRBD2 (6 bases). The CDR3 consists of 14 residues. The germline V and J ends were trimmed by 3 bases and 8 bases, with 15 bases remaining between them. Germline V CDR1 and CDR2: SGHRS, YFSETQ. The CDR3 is CASSSATSLDEQFF. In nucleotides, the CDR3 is TGCGCCAGCAGCTCCGCGACTAGTCTCGATGAGCAGTTCTTC.

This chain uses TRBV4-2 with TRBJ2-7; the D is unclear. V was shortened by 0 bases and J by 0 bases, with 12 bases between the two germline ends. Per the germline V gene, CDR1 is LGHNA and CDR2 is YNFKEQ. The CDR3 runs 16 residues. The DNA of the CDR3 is TGTGCCAGCAGCCAAGATCTCCAAAGGAGCTCCTACGAGCAGTACTTC. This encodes CASSQDLQRSSYEQYF.

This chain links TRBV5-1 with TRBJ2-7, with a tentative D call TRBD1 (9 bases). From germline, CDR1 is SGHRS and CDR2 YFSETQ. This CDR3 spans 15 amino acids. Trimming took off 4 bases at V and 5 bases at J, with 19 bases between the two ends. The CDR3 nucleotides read TGCGCCAGCAGCCATAGCGGGACAGGGAAGCACGAGCAGTACTTC. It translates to CASSHSGTGKHEQYF.

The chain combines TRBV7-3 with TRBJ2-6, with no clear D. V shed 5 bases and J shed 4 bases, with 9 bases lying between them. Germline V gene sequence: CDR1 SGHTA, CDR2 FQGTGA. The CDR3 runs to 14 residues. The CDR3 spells CASSQVGGANVLTF. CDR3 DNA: TGTGCCAGCAGCCAGGTTGGCGGGGCCAACGTCCTGACTTTC.

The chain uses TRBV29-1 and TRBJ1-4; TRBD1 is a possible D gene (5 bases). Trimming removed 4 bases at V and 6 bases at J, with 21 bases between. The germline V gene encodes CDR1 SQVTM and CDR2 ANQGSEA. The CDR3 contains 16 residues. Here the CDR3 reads CSVVGGGAGSHEKLFF. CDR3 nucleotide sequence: TGCAGCGTTGTGGGGGGAGGTGCGGGTTCACATGAAAAACTGTTTTTT.

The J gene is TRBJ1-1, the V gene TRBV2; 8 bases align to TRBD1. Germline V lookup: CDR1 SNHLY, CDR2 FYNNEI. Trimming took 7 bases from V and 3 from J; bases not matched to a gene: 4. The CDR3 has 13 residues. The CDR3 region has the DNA TGTGCCAGCACCACGGACAGGGACACTGAAGCTTTCTTT. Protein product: CASTTDRDTEAFF.

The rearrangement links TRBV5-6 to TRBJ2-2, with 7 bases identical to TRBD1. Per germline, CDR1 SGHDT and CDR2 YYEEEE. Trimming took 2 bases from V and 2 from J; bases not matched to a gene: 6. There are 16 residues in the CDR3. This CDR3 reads CASSFWQGVNTGELFF. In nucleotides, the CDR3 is TGTGCCAGCAGCTTCTGGCAGGGGGTTAACACCGGGGAGCTGTTTTTT.

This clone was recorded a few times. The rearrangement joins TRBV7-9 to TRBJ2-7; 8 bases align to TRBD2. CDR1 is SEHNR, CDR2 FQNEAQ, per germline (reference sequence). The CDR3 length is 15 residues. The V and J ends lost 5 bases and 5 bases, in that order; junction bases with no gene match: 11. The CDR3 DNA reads TGTGCCAGCAGCCAAGCAGCGGGAGATTTGGACGAGCAGTACTTC. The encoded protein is CASSQAAGDLDEQYF.

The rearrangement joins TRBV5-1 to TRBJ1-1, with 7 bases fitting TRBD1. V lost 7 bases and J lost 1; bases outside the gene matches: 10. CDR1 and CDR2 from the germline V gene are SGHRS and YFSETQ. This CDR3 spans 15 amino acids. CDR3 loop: CASGETGKANTEAFF. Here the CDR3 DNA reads TGCGCCAGCGGCGAGACAGGGAAGGCGAACACTGAAGCTTTCTTT.

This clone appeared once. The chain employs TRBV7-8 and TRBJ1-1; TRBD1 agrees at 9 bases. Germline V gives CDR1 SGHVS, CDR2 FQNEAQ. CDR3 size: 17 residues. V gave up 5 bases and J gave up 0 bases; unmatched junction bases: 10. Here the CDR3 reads CASSPRGGTGMNTEAFF. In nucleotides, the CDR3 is TGTGCCAGCAGCCCCAGGGGGGGGACAGGGATGAACACTGAAGCTTTCTTT.

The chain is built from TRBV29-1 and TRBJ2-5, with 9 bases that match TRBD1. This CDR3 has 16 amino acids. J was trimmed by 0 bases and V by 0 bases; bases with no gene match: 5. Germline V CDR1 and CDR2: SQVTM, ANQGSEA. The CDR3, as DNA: TGCAGCGTTGAAGATACCGGGACAGGGTACCAAGAGACCCAGTACTTC. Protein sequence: CSVEDTGTGYQETQYF.

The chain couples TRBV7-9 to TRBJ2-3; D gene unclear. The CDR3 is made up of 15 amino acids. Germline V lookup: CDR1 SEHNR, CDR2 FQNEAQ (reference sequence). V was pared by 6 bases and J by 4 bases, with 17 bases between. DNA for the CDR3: TGTGCCAGCAGGAGTTCCCTCCTCGCCCCAGATACGCAGTATTTT. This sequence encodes CASRSSLLAPDTQYF.

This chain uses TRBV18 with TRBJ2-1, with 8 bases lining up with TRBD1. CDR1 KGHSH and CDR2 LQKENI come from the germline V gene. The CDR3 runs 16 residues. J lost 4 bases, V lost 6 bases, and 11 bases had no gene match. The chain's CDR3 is CASSPMTGVGYNEQFF. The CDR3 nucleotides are TGTGCCAGCTCGCCAATGACAGGGGTCGGGTACAATGAGCAGTTCTTC.

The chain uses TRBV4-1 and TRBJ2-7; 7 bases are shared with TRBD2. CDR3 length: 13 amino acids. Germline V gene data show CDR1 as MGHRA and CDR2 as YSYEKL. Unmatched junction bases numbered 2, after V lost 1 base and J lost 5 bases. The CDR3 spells CASSQVRGDEQYF. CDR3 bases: TGCGCCAGCAGCCAAGTCCGGGGGGACGAGCAGTACTTC.

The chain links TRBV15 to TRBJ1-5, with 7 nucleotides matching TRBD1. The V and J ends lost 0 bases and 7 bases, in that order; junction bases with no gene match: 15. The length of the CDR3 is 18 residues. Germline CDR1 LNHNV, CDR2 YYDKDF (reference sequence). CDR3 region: CATSRDRRGPVSGQPQHF. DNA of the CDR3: TGTGCCACCAGCAGAGATAGAAGGGGGCCGGTCAGCGGGCAGCCCCAGCATTTT. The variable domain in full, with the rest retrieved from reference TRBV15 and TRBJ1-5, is DAMVIQNPRYQVTQFGKPVTLSCSQTLNHNVMYWYQQKSSQAPKLLFHYYDKDFNNEADTPDNFQSRRPNTSFCFLDIRSPGLGDTAMYLCATSRDRRGPVSGQPQHFGDGTRLSIL.

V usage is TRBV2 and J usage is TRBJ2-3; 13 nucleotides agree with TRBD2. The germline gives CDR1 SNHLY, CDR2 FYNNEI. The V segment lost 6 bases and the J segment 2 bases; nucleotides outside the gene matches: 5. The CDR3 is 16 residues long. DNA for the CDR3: TGTGCCAGCAGAGACGGGACTAGCGGGGTCACAGATACGCAGTATTTT. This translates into CASRDGTSGVTDTQYF.

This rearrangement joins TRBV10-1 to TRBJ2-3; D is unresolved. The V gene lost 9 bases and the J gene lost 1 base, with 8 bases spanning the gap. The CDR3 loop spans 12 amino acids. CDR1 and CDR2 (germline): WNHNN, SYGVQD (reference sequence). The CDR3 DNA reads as TGCGCCAGACGCACATGCACAGATACGCAGTATTTT. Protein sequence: CARRTCTDTQYF.

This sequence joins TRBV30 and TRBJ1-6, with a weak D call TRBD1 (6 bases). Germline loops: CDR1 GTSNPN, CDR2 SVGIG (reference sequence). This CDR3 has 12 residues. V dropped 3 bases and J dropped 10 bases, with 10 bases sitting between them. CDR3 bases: TGTGCCTGGAGACAGGGCGGGTCACCCCTCCACTTT. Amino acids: CAWRQGGSPLHF.

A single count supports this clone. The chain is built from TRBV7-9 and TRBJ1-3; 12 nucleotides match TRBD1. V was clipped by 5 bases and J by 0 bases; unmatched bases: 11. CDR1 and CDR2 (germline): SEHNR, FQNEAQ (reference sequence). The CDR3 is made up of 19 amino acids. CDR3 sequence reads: CASSPSPGQGAYSGNTIYF. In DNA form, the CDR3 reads TGTGCCAGCAGCCCCTCTCCGGGACAGGGGGCATACTCTGGAAACACCATATATTTT.

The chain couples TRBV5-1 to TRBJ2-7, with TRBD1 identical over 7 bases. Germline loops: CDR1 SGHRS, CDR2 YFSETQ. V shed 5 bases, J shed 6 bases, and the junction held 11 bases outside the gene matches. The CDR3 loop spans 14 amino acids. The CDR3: CASSQTGDPVEQYF. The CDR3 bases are TGCGCCAGCAGTCAAACAGGGGATCCTGTCGAGCAGTACTTC.

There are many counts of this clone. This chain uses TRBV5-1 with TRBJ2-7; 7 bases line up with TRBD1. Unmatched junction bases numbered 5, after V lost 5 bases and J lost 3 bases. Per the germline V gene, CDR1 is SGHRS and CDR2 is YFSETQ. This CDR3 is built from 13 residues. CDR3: CASSYDRDYEQYF. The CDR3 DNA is TGCGCCAGCAGTTATGACAGGGACTACGAGCAGTACTTC.

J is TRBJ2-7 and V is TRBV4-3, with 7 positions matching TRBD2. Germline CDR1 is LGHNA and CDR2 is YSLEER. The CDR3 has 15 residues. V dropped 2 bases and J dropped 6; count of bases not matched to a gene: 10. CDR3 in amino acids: CASSQRRGGSLEQYF. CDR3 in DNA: TGCGCCAGCAGCCAAAGGCGAGGCGGGAGTCTCGAGCAGTACTTC.

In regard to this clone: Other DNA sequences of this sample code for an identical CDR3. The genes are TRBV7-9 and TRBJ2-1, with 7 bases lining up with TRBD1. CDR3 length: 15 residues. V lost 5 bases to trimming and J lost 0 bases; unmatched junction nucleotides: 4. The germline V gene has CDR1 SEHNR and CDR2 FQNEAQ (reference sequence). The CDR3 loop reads CASSRGQTSYNEQFF. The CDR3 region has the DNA TGTGCCAGCAGCAGGGGACAGACCTCCTACAATGAGCAGTTCTTC.

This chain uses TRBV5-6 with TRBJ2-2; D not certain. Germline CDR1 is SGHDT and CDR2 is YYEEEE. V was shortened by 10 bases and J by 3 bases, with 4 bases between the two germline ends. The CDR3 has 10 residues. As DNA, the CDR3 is TGTGCCCTCTACACCGGGGAGCTGTTTTTT. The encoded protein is CALYTGELFF.

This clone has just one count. The CDR3, as DNA: TGCGCCAGCAGCCCCCGGGGAACGGCGGGATACGAGCAGTACTTC. Protein: CASSPRGTAGYEQYF. This sequence joins TRBV5-1 and TRBJ2-7; weak D call: TRBD2 (6 bases). This CDR3 contains 15 residues. The V gene lost 4 bases and the J gene lost 4 bases, with 18 bases spanning the gap. CDR1 and CDR2 from the germline V gene are SGHRS and YFSETQ.

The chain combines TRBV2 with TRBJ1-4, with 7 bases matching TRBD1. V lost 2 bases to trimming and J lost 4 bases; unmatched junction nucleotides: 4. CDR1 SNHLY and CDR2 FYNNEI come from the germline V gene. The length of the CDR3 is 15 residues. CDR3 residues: CASSEKGGNNEKLFF. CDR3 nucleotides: TGTGCCAGCAGTGAAAAAGGGGGCAATAATGAAAAACTGTTTTTT.

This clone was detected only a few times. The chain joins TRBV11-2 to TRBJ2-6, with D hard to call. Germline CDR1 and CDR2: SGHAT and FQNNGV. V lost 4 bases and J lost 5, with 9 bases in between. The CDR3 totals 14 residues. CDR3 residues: CASSSPVWANVLTF. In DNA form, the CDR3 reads TGTGCCAGCAGCTCCCCGGTCTGGGCCAACGTCCTGACTTTC. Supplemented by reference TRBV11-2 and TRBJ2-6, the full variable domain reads EAGVAQSPRYKIIEKRQSVAFWCNPISGHATLYWYQQILGQGPKLLIQFQNNGVVDDSQLPKDRFSAERLKGVDSTLKIQPAKLEDSAVYLCASSSPVWANVLTFGAGSRLTVL.

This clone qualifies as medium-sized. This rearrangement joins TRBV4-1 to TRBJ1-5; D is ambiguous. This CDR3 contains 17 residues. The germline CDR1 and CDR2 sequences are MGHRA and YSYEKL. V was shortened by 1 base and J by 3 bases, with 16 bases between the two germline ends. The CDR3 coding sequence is TGCGCCAGCAGCCAAGGGGTTCGGATCGGGGACAATCAGCCCCAGCATTTT. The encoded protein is CASSQGVRIGDNQPQHF.